A selection of T cell receptor beta chains follows, all from one sample in a study of CD8 T cells in Susac syndrome. A single record per CDR3 protein comes from TCRdb applying MiXCR to the immunoSEQ multiplex PCR reads. The sample records 150,000 to 190,000 distinct CDR3 sequences, 95% to 96% being singletons. Input material: CD8+ T cells from PBMCs. The receptors stem from a human donor with multiple sclerosis. Both conserved end residues are part of each CDR3. The D gene is left open where the match is weak. Clone size is shown for a subset of rows, as once, few, many or a class of expanded clone.

J: TRBJ2-7; V: TRBV5-6; D: NA; size: NA; CDR3: CASSLAASEQYF; DNA: TGTGCCAGCAGCTTGGCGGCGTCCGAGCAGTACTTC
J: TRBJ1-2; V: TRBV2; D: NA; size: NA; CDR3: CASSGTSFHGYTF; DNA: TGTGCCAGCAGCGGGACAAGTTTCCATGGCTACACCTTC
J: TRBJ1-1; V: TRBV9; D: TRBD1; size: NA; CDR3: CASSSRTGETEAFF; DNA: TGTGCCAGCAGCTCGCGGACAGGGGAGACTGAAGCTTTCTTT
J: TRBJ1-3; V: TRBV13; D: NA; size: NA; CDR3: CASSSSDGTGNTIYF; DNA: TGTGCCAGCAGCTCTTCGGACGGAACTGGAAACACCATATATTTT
J: TRBJ2-5; V: TRBV7-9; D: NA; size: NA; CDR3: CASSSGPEETQYF; DNA: TGTGCCAGCAGCTCGGGACCAGAAGAGACCCAGTACTTC
J: TRBJ1-2; V: TRBV5-6; D: NA; size: NA; CDR3: CASSRDYGYTF; DNA: TGTGCCAGCAGCCGTGACTATGGCTACACCTTC
J: TRBJ2-3; V: TRBV9; D: NA; size: NA; CDR3: CASSPRTGNGNTQYF; DNA: TGTGCCAGCAGTCCCAGGACGGGGAATGGAAATACGCAGTATTTT
J: TRBJ2-4; V: TRBV5-1; D: NA; size: once; CDR3: CASSLGGGNIQYF; DNA: TGCGCCAGCAGCTTAGGAGGGGGAAACATTCAGTACTTC
J: TRBJ1-2; V: TRBV29-1; D: NA; size: NA; CDR3: CSTDGGAGSNYGYTF; DNA: TGCAGCACCGACGGGGGGGCAGGGTCGAACTATGGCTACACCTTC
J: TRBJ1-2; V: TRBV20-1; D: NA; size: NA; CDR3: CSARETVPPHYGYTF; DNA: TGCAGTGCTAGAGAAACGGTCCCCCCCCACTATGGCTACACCTTC
J: TRBJ1-1; V: TRBV12-3/TRBV12-4; D: NA; size: NA; CDR3: CASGPGGSIMNTEAFF; DNA: TGTGCCAGCGGGCCGGGTGGCAGTATCATGAACACTGAAGCTTTCTTT
J: TRBJ1-3; V: TRBV11-2; D: NA; size: NA; CDR3: CASTSGGSGNTIYF; DNA: TGTGCCTCCACCTCTGGGGGATCTGGAAACACCATATATTTT
J: TRBJ2-6; V: TRBV7-9; D: NA; size: NA; CDR3: CASSRQTYSGANVLTF; DNA: TGTGCCAGCAGCCGACAGACTTACTCTGGGGCCAACGTCCTGACTTTC
J: TRBJ1-1; V: TRBV6-5; D: NA; size: NA; CDR3: CASSYRGSGTEAFF; DNA: TGTGCCAGCAGTTACCGGGGGTCGGGCACTGAAGCTTTCTTT
J: TRBJ1-2; V: TRBV12-3/TRBV12-4; D: NA; size: NA; CDR3: CASAPGVPYGYTF; DNA: TGTGCCAGCGCCCCCGGTGTTCCCTATGGCTACACCTTC
J: TRBJ1-2; V: TRBV7-9; D: TRBD1; size: NA; CDR3: CASSVWTGDEAF; DNA: TGTGCCAGCAGCGTATGGACAGGGGACGAAGCCTTC
J: TRBJ2-7; V: TRBV3-1; D: TRBD1; size: NA; CDR3: CASSQGAPGGAGEQYF; DNA: TGTGCCAGCAGCCAAGGGGCTCCAGGGGGCGCCGGGGAGCAGTACTTC
J: TRBJ2-3; V: TRBV27; D: TRBD2; size: NA; CDR3: CASSPVIGGGPNTQYF; DNA: TGTGCCAGCAGCCCCGTGATTGGCGGGGGGCCGAATACGCAGTATTTT
J: TRBJ2-1; V: TRBV20-1; D: TRBD2; size: NA; CDR3: CSARDTGTSNLNEQFF; DNA: TGCAGTGCCCGCGATACCGGGACTAGTAACCTGAATGAGCAGTTCTTC
J: TRBJ1-2; V: TRBV27; D: TRBD1; size: NA; CDR3: CASRGQGYGYTF; DNA: TGTGCCAGCAGGGGACAGGGGTATGGCTACACCTTC
J: TRBJ1-1; V: TRBV29-1; D: NA; size: NA; CDR3: CSVAENTEAFF; DNA: TGCAGCGTTGCCGAGAACACTGAAGCTTTCTTT
J: TRBJ1-3; V: TRBV27; D: NA; size: NA; CDR3: CASSFAGAGNTIYF; DNA: TGTGCCAGCAGTTTTGCAGGGGCTGGAAACACCATATATTTT
J: TRBJ1-1; V: TRBV20-1; D: NA; size: NA; CDR3: CSARDLGAHTEAFF; DNA: TGCAGTGCTAGAGATTTGGGGGCTCACACTGAAGCTTTCTTT